One T cell receptor (beta chain) is described in this entry. The antigen remains unidentified. TCRdb passed the 5' RACE reads through MiXCR, listing each CDR3 protein once. Of 450,000 to 650,000 distinct CDR3 sequences listed, around a tenth are singletons. The data were obtained in a study of identical twins. Regarding the study as a whole: Cross-sectional statistical analysis, not tracking of the same donors, underpinned the conclusions. It was out-of-frame TCR alpha sharing in monozygotic twins that models underestimated.

Healthy Caucasians provided all donations. This sample also appeared in a second study, on yellow fever vaccine responses in identical twins. That source adds: As reported, the vaccine T cell response of twins seemed partly convergent and partly personalized.

The TCR comes from a woman aged 18-30 years in good health. Material for sequencing was PBMCs.

CDR3 bases: TGCAGTGCTAGAGATGACCGGGACACGAGCTCCTACGAGCAGTACTTC. It encodes CSARDDRDTSSYEQYF. The chain recombines TRBV20-1 with TRBJ2-7; D is perhaps TRBD1 (6 bases). CDR1 and CDR2 from the germline V gene are DFQATT and SNEGSKA (reference sequence). This CDR3 is 16 amino acids long. Trimming took off 0 bases at V and 0 bases at J, with 15 bases between the two ends.